The clone carrying this T cell receptor (beta chain) was counted a few times. Its antigen is still unknown. The data were obtained in a study of blood T cells in healthy people across ages. The V end lost 7 bases, the J end lost 7 bases, and 29 bases lay between the germline ends. Per the germline V gene, CDR1 is ENHRY and CDR2 is SYGVKD. The CDR3 has 18 residues. For the second PCR, which ran for roughly 6 to 12 cycles, a sample-barcoded 5' primer and a J-beta primer mix were used. From the 5' RACE reads, TCRdb called clonotypes with MiXCR, one entry per CDR3 protein. Found here are 550,000 to 600,000 distinct CDR3 sequences, around 48% of them singletons; the top ten hold roughly 24%. General observations from the study: Naive and antigen-experienced cells could not be conclusively compared, given unsorted PBMCs.

The rearrangement links TRBV10-3 to TRBJ2-1; a possible D gene is TRBD1 (6 bases). Sample: blood. The origin of this receptor is a man older than 75 in good health. The DNA for the CDR3 is TGTGCCATCAAGGGCTCACAGGGCCTGACGGGGTACCTTAATGAGCAGTTCTTC. This sequence encodes CAIKGSQGLTGYLNEQFF.